This T cell receptor beta chain originates from a study of cytomegalovirus exposure and HLA in healthy donors. PCR primers comprised 60 Vbeta and 13 Jbeta primers. Generated by immunoSEQ multiplex PCR, the TCRdb table keeps only in-frame clones and is missing some. The sample lists about 200,000 clones, around three quarters seen once, with 1.5% to 2% in the top ten. The ends lost 5 bases at V and 5 bases at J; junction bases unmatched: 6. The CDR3 covers 13 residues. Germline loops: CDR1 MDHEN, CDR2 SYDVKM. The sequenced sample was PBMCs. The sequence derives from a woman under 40 in good health and CMV-seronegative. The J gene is TRBJ2-7, the V gene TRBV28; TRBD1 aligns across 7 bases. The CDR3 DNA sequence: TGTGCCAGCAGTATACAGGGGTGGAACGAGCAGTACTTC. This gives the protein CASSIQGWNEQYF.